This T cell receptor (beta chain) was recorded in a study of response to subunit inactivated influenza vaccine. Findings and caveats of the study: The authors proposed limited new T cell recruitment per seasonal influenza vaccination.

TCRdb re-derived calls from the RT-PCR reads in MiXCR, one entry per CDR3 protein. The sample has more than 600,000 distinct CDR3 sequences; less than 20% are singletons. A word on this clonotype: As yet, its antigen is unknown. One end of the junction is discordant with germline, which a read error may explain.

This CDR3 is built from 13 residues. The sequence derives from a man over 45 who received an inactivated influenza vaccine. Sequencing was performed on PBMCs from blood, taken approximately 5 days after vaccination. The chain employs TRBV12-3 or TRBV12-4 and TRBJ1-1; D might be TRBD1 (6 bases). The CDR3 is CASTPTGNTQAFF. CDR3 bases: TGTGCCAGCACCCCAACAGGGAACACTCAAGCTTTCTTT.